The rows below give T cell receptor beta chains drawn from one sample of a study of blood T cell repertoires in COVID-19. Profiling relied on immunoSEQ multiplex PCR, and the TCRdb table lists in-frame clones only, not all of them. The data hold 250,000 to 350,000 clones, with about 90% observed a single time. The sequenced material came from peripheral blood. The receptors were sampled from a woman aged 25-40 years with COVID-19, enrolled during active disease. The CDR3 runs from the conserved cysteine through the conserved F or W. The order of the fields is J gene, clone size, V gene, D gene, CDR3 protein, CDR3 DNA. The D gene is left open where the match is weak. Only part of the rows carry a size: once, few, many, or a class if the clone is expanded.

j_call: TRBJ1-2
clone_size: NA
v_call: TRBV5-6
d_call: NA
cdr3_aa: CASSLVSGGYTF
cdr3_nt: TGTGCCAGCAGCTTGGTCTCGGGAGGCTACACCTTC

j_call: TRBJ1-3
clone_size: NA
v_call: TRBV12-5
d_call: NA
cdr3_aa: CASGLVRGGALHGNTIYF
cdr3_nt: TGTGCTAGTGGTTTGGTACGAGGAGGGGCCCTCCATGGAAACACCATATATTTT

j_call: TRBJ2-1
clone_size: once
v_call: TRBV11-2
d_call: TRBD2
cdr3_aa: CASRWTSGRSGAYNEQFF
cdr3_nt: TGTGCCAGCAGGTGGACTAGCGGGAGATCTGGGGCTTACAATGAGCAGTTCTTC

j_call: TRBJ1-6
clone_size: NA
v_call: TRBV30
d_call: TRBD1
cdr3_aa: CAWSQGARDSPLHF
cdr3_nt: TGTGCCTGGAGCCAGGGGGCGCGGGATTCACCCCTCCACTTT

j_call: TRBJ1-2
clone_size: once
v_call: TRBV3-1/TRBV3-2
d_call: TRBD1
cdr3_aa: CASSRTGPYGYTF
cdr3_nt: TGTGCCAGCAGTCGGACAGGCCCCTATGGCTACACCTTC

j_call: TRBJ2-6
clone_size: NA
v_call: TRBV27
d_call: NA
cdr3_aa: CASSLNSQISGANVLTF
cdr3_nt: TGTGCCAGCAGTTTGAACAGCCAAATCTCTGGGGCCAACGTCCTGACTTTC

j_call: TRBJ1-2
clone_size: NA
v_call: TRBV9
d_call: NA
cdr3_aa: CASSAGGGYTF
cdr3_nt: TGTGCCAGCAGCGCGGGAGGGGGCTACACCTTC

j_call: TRBJ1-1
clone_size: NA
v_call: TRBV11-1
d_call: NA
cdr3_aa: CASSLVSSAEAFF
cdr3_nt: TGTGCCAGCAGCTTAGTTAGCTCCGCTGAAGCTTTCTTT

j_call: TRBJ2-7
clone_size: NA
v_call: TRBV5-5
d_call: NA
cdr3_aa: CASSFSQGEQYF
cdr3_nt: TGTGCCAGCAGCTTCTCCCAGGGGGAGCAGTACTTC

j_call: TRBJ1-2
clone_size: NA
v_call: TRBV2
d_call: TRBD1
cdr3_aa: CASSEGGQTNYYGYTF
cdr3_nt: TGTGCCAGCAGTGAAGGGGGACAGACAAACTACTATGGCTACACCTTC

j_call: TRBJ2-5
clone_size: NA
v_call: TRBV1
d_call: NA
cdr3_aa: CTSSQDLLAGPIETQYF
cdr3_nt: TGCACCAGCAGCCAAGATCTACTAGCGGGACCAATAGAGACCCAGTACTTC

j_call: TRBJ1-5
clone_size: NA
v_call: TRBV16
d_call: TRBD1
cdr3_aa: CASSQLRQGGRQPQHF
cdr3_nt: TGTGCCAGCAGCCAATTAAGACAGGGAGGCCGCCAGCCCCAGCATTTT

j_call: TRBJ2-7
clone_size: NA
v_call: TRBV3-1/TRBV3-2
d_call: TRBD1
cdr3_aa: CASSHGQGNGYEQYF
cdr3_nt: TGTGCCAGCAGCCACGGACAGGGGAACGGGTACGAGCAGTACTTC

j_call: TRBJ2-1
clone_size: NA
v_call: TRBV25-1
d_call: TRBD2
cdr3_aa: CASSDLAGNFNEQFF
cdr3_nt: TGTGCCAGCAGTGATCTAGCGGGCAATTTTAATGAGCAGTTCTTC

j_call: TRBJ1-2
clone_size: NA
v_call: TRBV29-1
d_call: TRBD1
cdr3_aa: CSVGPPGQDYGYTF
cdr3_nt: TGCAGCGTCGGGCCTCCGGGACAGGACTATGGCTACACCTTC

j_call: TRBJ1-1
clone_size: NA
v_call: TRBV24-1
d_call: NA
cdr3_aa: CATSSGSNANTEAFF
cdr3_nt: TGTGCCACCTCTTCAGGGTCCAACGCGAACACTGAAGCTTTCTTT

j_call: TRBJ2-7
clone_size: NA
v_call: TRBV7-8
d_call: NA
cdr3_aa: CASSPLTYEQYF
cdr3_nt: TGTGCCAGCAGCCCACTAACCTACGAGCAGTACTTC

j_call: TRBJ2-1
clone_size: NA
v_call: TRBV5-1
d_call: TRBD2
cdr3_aa: CASSLVAGGSYNEQFF
cdr3_nt: TGCGCCAGCAGCTTGGTAGCGGGAGGATCCTACAATGAGCAGTTCTTC

j_call: TRBJ1-2
clone_size: NA
v_call: TRBV6-5
d_call: NA
cdr3_aa: CASRNQVGGGYGYTF
cdr3_nt: TGTGCCAGCAGGAATCAGGTGGGGGGTGGCTATGGCTACACCTTC

j_call: TRBJ2-1
clone_size: NA
v_call: TRBV5-1
d_call: TRBD2
cdr3_aa: CASSYRAGGGYDEQFF
cdr3_nt: TGCGCCAGCAGTTACAGGGCGGGAGGGGGCTATGATGAGCAGTTCTTC

j_call: TRBJ2-2
clone_size: NA
v_call: TRBV12-5
d_call: TRBD2
cdr3_aa: CASGLGPGLAGTGELFF
cdr3_nt: TGTGCTAGTGGTTTGGGTCCGGGACTAGCGGGAACCGGGGAGCTGTTTTTT

j_call: TRBJ1-6
clone_size: NA
v_call: TRBV12-3/TRBV12-4
d_call: TRBD1
cdr3_aa: CATTGDRHSPLHF
cdr3_nt: TGTGCCACCACTGGGGACAGACATTCACCCCTCCACTTT

j_call: TRBJ2-1
clone_size: NA
v_call: TRBV20-1
d_call: NA
cdr3_aa: CSASAGQYDYNEQFF
cdr3_nt: TGCAGTGCTAGTGCGGGACAGTATGACTACAATGAGCAGTTCTTC

j_call: TRBJ2-7
clone_size: NA
v_call: TRBV2
d_call: NA
cdr3_aa: CASSDQGMGEQYF
cdr3_nt: TGTGCCAGCAGTGATCAGGGAATGGGGGAGCAGTACTTC

j_call: TRBJ1-1
clone_size: NA
v_call: TRBV7-9
d_call: NA
cdr3_aa: CASSLARRDRWGKVPEAFF
cdr3_nt: TGTGCCAGCAGCTTAGCGCGGAGGGATCGGTGGGGTAAGGTCCCTGAAGCTTTCTTT

j_call: TRBJ2-1
clone_size: NA
v_call: TRBV6-5
d_call: NA
cdr3_aa: CASSPPGLPNEQFF
cdr3_nt: TGTGCCAGCAGTCCACCGGGACTGCCAAATGAGCAGTTCTTC

j_call: TRBJ1-1
clone_size: NA
v_call: TRBV7-9
d_call: NA
cdr3_aa: CASSFDTSTEAFF
cdr3_nt: TGTGCCAGCAGCTTTGACACTAGCACTGAAGCTTTCTTT

j_call: TRBJ1-1
clone_size: NA
v_call: TRBV5-1
d_call: TRBD1
cdr3_aa: CASASDAGGTEAFF
cdr3_nt: TGCGCCAGCGCCTCGGACGCAGGGGGGACTGAAGCTTTCTTT

j_call: TRBJ2-6
clone_size: NA
v_call: TRBV5-1
d_call: TRBD1
cdr3_aa: CASSRDSFSSGANVLTF
cdr3_nt: TGCGCCAGCAGCCGGGACAGTTTCAGCTCTGGGGCCAACGTCCTGACTTTC

j_call: TRBJ2-5
clone_size: NA
v_call: TRBV2
d_call: TRBD2
cdr3_aa: CASTGGPGEKTQYF
cdr3_nt: TGTGCCAGCACGGGAGGGCCTGGGGAAAAGACCCAGTACTTC

j_call: TRBJ2-7
clone_size: NA
v_call: TRBV6-2/TRBV6-3
d_call: TRBD2
cdr3_aa: CASSYSKLAGPYEQYF
cdr3_nt: TGTGCCAGCAGTTACTCGAAACTAGCGGGACCCTACGAGCAGTACTTC

j_call: TRBJ2-7
clone_size: NA
v_call: TRBV11-2
d_call: NA
cdr3_aa: CASSLGAGQAYEQYF
cdr3_nt: TGTGCCAGCAGCTTAGGGGCCGGACAAGCCTACGAGCAGTACTTC

j_call: TRBJ1-1
clone_size: NA
v_call: TRBV7-2
d_call: NA
cdr3_aa: CASSLLPGLNTEAFF
cdr3_nt: TGTGCCAGCAGCTTACTCCCAGGATTGAACACTGAAGCTTTCTTT

j_call: TRBJ2-1
clone_size: NA
v_call: TRBV6-5
d_call: TRBD1
cdr3_aa: CASSYTGTGIFGEQFF
cdr3_nt: TGTGCCAGCAGCTACACCGGGACAGGGATTTTCGGCGAGCAGTTCTTC

j_call: TRBJ2-1
clone_size: NA
v_call: TRBV19
d_call: NA
cdr3_aa: CASSRGQRSNNEQFF
cdr3_nt: TGTGCCAGTAGTAGAGGACAGCGCAGTAACAATGAGCAGTTCTTC

j_call: TRBJ2-2
clone_size: NA
v_call: TRBV10-3
d_call: TRBD2
cdr3_aa: CAIRETSGRGTGELFF
cdr3_nt: TGTGCCATCAGGGAGACTAGCGGGAGGGGCACCGGGGAGCTGTTTTTT

j_call: TRBJ2-5
clone_size: NA
v_call: TRBV9
d_call: TRBD2
cdr3_aa: CASSVGLARETQYF
cdr3_nt: TGTGCCAGCAGCGTGGGACTAGCGCGAGAGACCCAGTACTTC

j_call: TRBJ1-2
clone_size: NA
v_call: TRBV7-2
d_call: NA
cdr3_aa: CASSLFGALYTF
cdr3_nt: TGTGCCAGCAGCTTATTTGGGGCCCTCTACACCTTC

j_call: TRBJ1-3
clone_size: NA
v_call: TRBV2
d_call: TRBD1
cdr3_aa: CASTVQGAGGNTIYF
cdr3_nt: TGTGCCAGTACAGTACAGGGGGCTGGAGGAAACACCATATATTTT

j_call: TRBJ2-1
clone_size: once
v_call: TRBV30
d_call: NA
cdr3_aa: CACQAMNSYNEQFF
cdr3_nt: TGTGCCTGCCAGGCCATGAACTCCTACAATGAGCAGTTCTTC

j_call: TRBJ1-4
clone_size: NA
v_call: TRBV10-2
d_call: NA
cdr3_aa: CASSMRGAEKLFF
cdr3_nt: TGCGCCTCAAGTATGCGAGGTGCCGAAAAACTGTTTTTT

j_call: TRBJ1-1
clone_size: NA
v_call: TRBV19
d_call: TRBD1
cdr3_aa: CATQDRAVGTEAFF
cdr3_nt: TGTGCCACCCAAGACAGGGCGGTCGGCACTGAAGCTTTCTTT